The T cell receptor beta chain described here comes from a study of cytomegalovirus exposure and HLA in healthy donors. Whole-study findings and limits: Most TCRs appeared rarely, but some public TCRs recurred in many donors. Cytomegalovirus status was reportedly diagnosed by the classifier with high specificity and sensitivity. The study put about 180 TCR beta chains on its list as cytomegalovirus-associated.

Measured with immunoSEQ multiplex PCR; TCRdb has only the in-frame clones, and not every one. The repertoire holds 100,000 to 120,000 clones, with around 95% as singletons. The germline V gene encodes CDR1 SGDLS and CDR2 YYNGEE. The CDR3 sequence is 13 residues long. With respect to this clone: The antigen remains undetermined. The junction departs from the called germline gene at one end, perhaps through a read error.

Source material: PBMCs. The source of this sequence is a woman under 30 in good health and CMV-seronegative. The V call is TRBV9, the J call TRBJ2-3, with 9 bases lining up with TRBD2. This CDR3 is CASSAGLAGALDF. The CDR3 DNA sequence: TGTGCCAGCAGCGCGGGACTAGCTGGGGCTCTCGATTTT.